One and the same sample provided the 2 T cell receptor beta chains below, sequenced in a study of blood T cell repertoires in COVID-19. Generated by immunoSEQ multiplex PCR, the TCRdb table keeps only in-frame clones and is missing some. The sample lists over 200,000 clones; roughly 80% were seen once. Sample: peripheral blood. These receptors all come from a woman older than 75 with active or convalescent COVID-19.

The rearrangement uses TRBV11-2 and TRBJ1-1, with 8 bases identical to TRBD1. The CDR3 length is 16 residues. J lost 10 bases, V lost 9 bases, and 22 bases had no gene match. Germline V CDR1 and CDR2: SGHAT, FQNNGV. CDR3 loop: CARSGGAISSHSLAFF. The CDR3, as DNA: TGTGCCAGATCAGGGGGCGCTATCTCAAGCCATAGTTTAGCTTTCTTT.

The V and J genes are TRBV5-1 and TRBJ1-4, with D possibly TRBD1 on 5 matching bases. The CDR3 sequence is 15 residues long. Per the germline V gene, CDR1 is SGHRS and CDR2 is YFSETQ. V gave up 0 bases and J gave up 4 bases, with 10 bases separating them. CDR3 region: CASSLETAVNEKLFF. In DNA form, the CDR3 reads TGCGCCAGCAGCTTGGAGACAGCCGTTAATGAAAAACTGTTTTTT.